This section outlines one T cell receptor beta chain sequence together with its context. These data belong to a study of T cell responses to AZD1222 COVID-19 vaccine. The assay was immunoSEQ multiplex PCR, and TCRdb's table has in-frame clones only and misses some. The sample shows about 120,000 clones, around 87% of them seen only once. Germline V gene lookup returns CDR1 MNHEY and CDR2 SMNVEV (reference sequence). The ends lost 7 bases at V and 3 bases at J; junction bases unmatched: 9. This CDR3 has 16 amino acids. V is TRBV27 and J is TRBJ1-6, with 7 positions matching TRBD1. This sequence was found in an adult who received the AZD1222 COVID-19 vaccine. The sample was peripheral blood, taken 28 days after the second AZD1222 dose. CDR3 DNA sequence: TGTGCCAGCAAGGATCGGACAGGCAACTATAATTCACCCCTCCACTTT. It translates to CASKDRTGNYNSPLHF.